This T cell receptor beta chain was profiled in a study of T cell responses to AZD1222 COVID-19 vaccine. Study-level findings and limits: Breadth and depth of Spike-specific TCRs rose after two AZD1222 doses. Repertoire collection took place solely once the T cell response had peaked. White British people made up most donors, females outnumbered males, and clonal diversity was possibly underestimated.

Clones were read by immunoSEQ multiplex PCR, and TCRdb kept only the in-frame ones, dropping some. The sample has approximately 100,000 clones, less than 90% seen once. On this clone itself: Its antigen is not identified.

The CDR3 length is 18 residues. Germline CDR1 is SGHNT and CDR2 is YYREEE (reference sequence). J lost 6 bases, V lost 0 bases, and 15 bases had no gene match. The sample here was peripheral blood, taken 28 days after the second AZD1222 dose. The V gene is TRBV5-4, the J gene TRBJ2-1; 7 bases align to TRBD1. This receptor was taken from an adult who received the AZD1222 COVID-19 vaccine. Here the CDR3 reads CASSLGGGQGTGFNEQFF. The CDR3 region has the DNA TGTGCCAGCAGCTTGGGAGGGGGCCAGGGAACGGGATTCAATGAGCAGTTCTTC.